Below, one T cell receptor beta chain is given with its context. Antigen: not known. These data come from a study of CD4 T cells in relation to SARS-CoV-2 and coronaviruses. About the study: TCR beta CDR3s were sequenced after approximately 9-day antigen culture of PBMCs. The HLA restriction of the shared crossreactive spike epitopes was mapped.

Here immunoSEQ multiplex PCR was the method, and the copy in TCRdb shows in-frame clones only, minus some. This table holds some 45,000 clones, 82% found once. The CDR3 is made up of 15 amino acids. The germline V gene has CDR1 MDHEN and CDR2 SYDVKM. V dropped 4 bases and J dropped 9 bases, with 16 bases sitting between them. The source of this sequence is an adult with COVID-19. Sequenced input: naive CD4+ T cells from PBMCs, cultured in vitro. Described subset: naive CD4+ T cells isolated by negative enrichment. V is TRBV28 and J is TRBJ1-6; D may be TRBD1 (6 bases). CDR3 DNA sequence: TGTGCCAGCAGTTGGAGGGGGGGGCAAGGTTCACCCCTCCACTTT. It codes for CASSWRGGQGSPLHF.